The 27 T cell receptor beta chains below all came from one sample that was sequenced in a study of cytomegalovirus exposure and HLA in healthy donors. With 60 Vbeta and 13 Jbeta primers, the PCR was carried out. The table came from immunoSEQ multiplex PCR; TCRdb's copy has only in-frame clones and leaves some out. This sample has 90,000 to 120,000 clones, with 70% to 80% found just once. Sequencing was done on a sample of PBMCs. The receptors were gathered from a female donor in good health and CMV-seropositive.

The rearrangement links TRBV6-1 to TRBJ2-5, with D possibly being TRBD2 (6 bases). The germline V gene encodes CDR1 MNHNS and CDR2 SASEGT. Trimming shortened V by 0 bases and J by 5 bases, and 16 bases separated the two germline ends. The CDR3 contains 16 residues. For the CDR3, the DNA is TGTGCCAGCAGTGAAGCGGTAGCGGCCCCGAGGGAGACCCAGTACTTC. This encodes CASSEAVAAPRETQYF.

This sequence joins TRBV4-3 and TRBJ1-1; D uncertain. The CDR3 totals 15 residues. Trimming stripped 0 bases from V and 1 base from J, with 9 bases between. CDR1 LGHNA and CDR2 YSLEER come from the germline V gene. This CDR3 is CASSQEWGANTEAFF. The CDR3 bases are TGCGCCAGCAGCCAAGAGTGGGGAGCGAACACTGAAGCTTTCTTT.

This clone was recorded once. In nucleotides, the CDR3 is TGTGCCATCAGCCGTCAGGGGGACACTGAAGCTTTCTTT. Its translation is CAISRQGDTEAFF. This rearrangement joins TRBV10-3 to TRBJ1-1; 7 positions match TRBD1. The J segment lost 3 bases and the V segment lost 6 bases, leaving 4 bases of the junction unmatched. The CDR3 extends over 13 amino acids. Germline values: CDR1 ENHRY, CDR2 SYGVKD.

The chain couples TRBV6-1 to TRBJ1-2; 11 bases agree with TRBD1. The CDR3 runs 14 residues. Germline CDR1 reads MNHNS; CDR2 reads SASEGT. Losses at the gene ends were 4 bases for V and 4 bases for J; bases not matched to a gene: 2. CDR3 amino acids: CASSGDRGIYGYTF. CDR3 coding DNA: TGTGCCAGCAGTGGGGACAGGGGGATCTATGGCTACACCTTC.

This clone was found once. The chain combines TRBV27 with TRBJ1-4, with TRBD1 matching 10 bases. The CDR3 spans 15 residues. The germline V gene has CDR1 MNHEY and CDR2 SMNVEV (reference sequence). After removal of 5 bases from V and 7 bases from J, the junction contained 7 bases not matched to a gene. For the CDR3, the DNA is TGTGCCAGCAGTCTTGACAGGGGGCGAGGTGAAAAACTGTTTTTT. Translated: CASSLDRGRGEKLFF.

The chain couples TRBV28 to TRBJ2-7; the D gene is possibly TRBD1 (6 bases). The V end was cut by 2 bases, the J end by 7 bases, with 15 bases between. Germline V gene lookup returns CDR1 MDHEN and CDR2 SYDVKM. CDR3 length: 14 amino acids. Here the CDR3 reads CASSLGQGRREQYF. DNA for the CDR3: TGTGCCAGCAGTTTAGGGCAGGGGAGAAGAGAGCAGTACTTC.

For this clone: This CDR3 is also generated by other DNA sequences in the sample. The chain links TRBV7-2 to TRBJ2-1; TRBD2 aligns across 12 bases. Trimming at V came to 3 bases and at J to 7 bases, leaving 4 bases not matched to a gene. The CDR3 runs to 15 residues. In germline, CDR1 is SGHTA, CDR2 FQGNSA. The CDR3 DNA reads TGTGCCAGCAGCTTGACTAGCGGGAGTGGTAATGAGCAGTTCTTC. Protein sequence: CASSLTSGSGNEQFF.

V and J are TRBV5-4 and TRBJ1-6; D is perhaps TRBD1 (6 bases). The CDR3 loop spans 16 amino acids. Germline CDR1 reads SGHNT; CDR2 reads YYREEE (reference sequence). Trimming shortened V by 2 bases and J by 7 bases, and 16 bases separated the two germline ends. CDR3 region: CASSFGQGSGNSPLHF. The CDR3 bases are TGTGCCAGCAGCTTTGGGCAGGGGTCAGGAAATTCACCCCTCCACTTT.

The V gene is TRBV5-4, the J gene TRBJ2-2; D gene uncertain. CDR1 is SGHNT, CDR2 YYREEE, per germline (reference sequence). The CDR3 sequence is 15 residues long. V was pared by 0 bases and J by 1 base, with 7 bases between. CDR3 nucleotide sequence: TGTGCCAGCAGCTTGGCGACGGGGAACACCGGGGAGCTGTTTTTT. This sequence encodes CASSLATGNTGELFF.

This sequence joins TRBV28 and TRBJ1-3; D is ambiguous. Germline CDR1 and CDR2: MDHEN and SYDVKM. V lost 1 base and J 0 bases, leaving 10 bases between the germline ends. The CDR3 is 16 amino acids. CDR3 sequence reads: CASSLYPQPSGNTIYF. The CDR3 coding sequence is TGTGCCAGCAGTTTATATCCACAGCCCTCTGGAAACACCATATATTTT. Drawing the rest from reference TRBV28 and TRBJ1-3, the complete variable domain is DVKVTQSSRYLVKRTGEKVFLECVQDMDHENMFWYRQDPGLGLRLIYFSYDVKMKEKGDIPEGYSVSREKKERFSLILESASTNQTSMYLCASSLYPQPSGNTIYFGEGSWLTVV.

This clone was found a few times. The rearrangement joins TRBV6-1 to TRBJ2-7; 8 positions agree with TRBD1. The CDR3 runs 15 residues. From germline, CDR1 is MNHNS and CDR2 SASEGT. J lost 2 bases, V lost 6 bases, and 9 bases had no gene match. CDR3 protein: CASSRGQVPTYEQYF. CDR3 DNA sequence: TGTGCCAGCAGCCGGGGACAGGTTCCAACCTACGAGCAGTACTTC.

CDR3 in DNA: TGTGCCAGCAGCTGGACATTGACAGGGGCTAGCACCGGGGAGCTGTTTTTT. Translated, it gives CASSWTLTGASTGELFF. The chain carries TRBV7-3 and TRBJ2-2; 8 bases align to TRBD1. The CDR3 length is 17 residues. V was clipped by 4 bases and J by 4 bases; unmatched bases: 11. Germline V lookup: CDR1 SGHTA, CDR2 FQGTGA.

The chain links TRBV5-1 to TRBJ1-2; 9 nucleotides align to TRBD1. CDR3 size: 17 residues. Germline assignment: CDR1 SGHRS and CDR2 YFSETQ. V shed 0 bases and J 6 bases; nucleotides not matched to a gene: 12. The CDR3 bases are TGCGCCAGCAGCTTGGCCAAACACAGGGGGCAAGTTGATGGCTACACCTTC. Translation gives CASSLAKHRGQVDGYTF.

The chain uses TRBV19 and TRBJ1-2; 7 nucleotides match TRBD1. The CDR3 covers 13 residues. The V segment lost 5 bases and the J segment 7 bases; nucleotides outside the gene matches: 7. CDR1 and CDR2 (germline): LNHDA, SQIVND (reference sequence). The CDR3 region is CASSLDRVGGYTF. The CDR3 DNA reads as TGTGCCAGTAGTCTCGACAGGGTTGGTGGCTACACCTTC.

This clone has a handful of counts. The chain joins TRBV6-5 to TRBJ2-3, with TRBD2 identical over 15 bases. The CDR3 runs to 15 residues. The J segment lost 6 bases and the V segment lost 6 bases, leaving 4 bases of the junction unmatched. Per germline, CDR1 MNHEY and CDR2 SVGAGI. This CDR3 reads CASRPGTSGRDTQYF. CDR3 in DNA: TGTGCCAGCAGGCCTGGGACTAGCGGGAGGGATACGCAGTATTTT.

The J gene is TRBJ1-1, the V gene TRBV5-4; 7 bases match TRBD1. V shed 3 bases, J shed 11 bases, and the junction held 4 bases outside the gene matches. CDR1 SGHNT and CDR2 YYREEE come from the germline V gene (reference sequence). CDR3 length: 11 residues. This chain's CDR3 is CASSSTGVAFF. The CDR3 nucleotides read TGTGCCAGCAGCTCAACAGGGGTTGCTTTCTTT.

V gene TRBV18 combines with J gene TRBJ1-1, with D tentatively TRBD1 (5 bases). Germline-derived CDR1 and CDR2 are KGHSH and LQKENI. This CDR3 contains 15 residues. V was trimmed by 4 bases and J by 3 bases, leaving 15 bases between them. CDR3 in amino acids: CASSRLGREDTEAFF. In nucleotides, the CDR3 is TGTGCCAGCTCACGCCTCGGCAGGGAGGACACTGAAGCTTTCTTT.

CDR3 nucleotides: TGCAGCTCGGGGAGCGGGTTAGATACGCAGTATTTT. Translating gives CSSGSGLDTQYF. V gene TRBV29-1 combines with J gene TRBJ2-3; TRBD2 might be the D (6 bases). Trimming pared 8 bases from V and 5 bases from J, leaving 14 bases between. CDR3 length equals 12 residues. Germline CDR1 reads SQVTM; CDR2 reads ANQGSEA.

This sequence joins TRBV7-9 and TRBJ1-4, with no clear D. V lost 5 bases and J lost 4, with 14 bases in between. The germline gives CDR1 SEHNR, CDR2 FQNEAQ (reference sequence). The CDR3 totals 15 residues. As DNA, the CDR3 is TGTGCCAGCAGCCTAGAGAGGGCGGGTAATGAAAAACTGTTTTTT. Translation: CASSLERAGNEKLFF.

The J gene is TRBJ1-5, the V gene TRBV30; 11 bases are shared with TRBD1. Trimming removed 2 bases from V and 6 bases from J; junction bases left unmatched: 6. The CDR3 runs to 15 residues. From germline, CDR1 is GTSNPN and CDR2 SVGIG (reference sequence). CDR3 protein: CAWSPGTGGGQPQHF. In nucleotides, the CDR3 is TGTGCCTGGAGTCCCGGGACAGGGGGAGGTCAGCCCCAGCATTTT.

This clone was recorded once. This sequence joins TRBV9 and TRBJ1-6, with D tentatively TRBD1 (5 bases). The V and J ends lost 3 bases and 5 bases respectively, with 9 bases between them. Germline CDR1 SGDLS, CDR2 YYNGEE. The CDR3 is 14 amino acids. Here the CDR3 reads CASSGGENNSPLHF. The CDR3 bases are TGTGCCAGCAGCGGGGGGGAAAATAATTCACCCCTCCACTTT. The variable domain in full, completed from reference TRBV9 and TRBJ1-6, reads DSGVTQTPKHLITATGQRVTLRCSPRSGDLSVYWYQQSLDQGLQFLIQYYNGEERAKGNILERFSAQQFPDLHSELNLSSLELGDSALYFCASSGGENNSPLHFGNGTRLTVT.

The rearrangement joins TRBV11-2 to TRBJ2-5; 7 bases agree with TRBD2. The CDR3 has 16 residues. Germline V CDR1 and CDR2: SGHAT, FQNNGV. V lost 5 bases and J lost 3; bases outside the gene matches: 12. CDR3 bases: TGTGCCAGCAGCGTAGGCCTGGGCCTAGCGGAAGAGACCCAGTACTTC. Protein: CASSVGLGLAEETQYF. Based on the CDR3 plus reference TRBV11-2 and TRBJ2-5, the full variable domain is EAGVAQSPRYKIIEKRQSVAFWCNPISGHATLYWYQQILGQGPKLLIQFQNNGVVDDSQLPKDRFSAERLKGVDSTLKIQPAKLEDSAVYLCASSVGLGLAEETQYFGPGTRLLVL.

The V call is TRBV5-4, the J call TRBJ2-3; 12 bases agree with TRBD2. Germline loops: CDR1 SGHNT, CDR2 YYREEE (reference sequence). V trimming: 5 bases; J trimming: 3 bases; junction bases outside the gene matches: 7. The CDR3 runs 16 residues. CDR3 loop: CASRRLAGVGTDTQYF. As DNA, the CDR3 is TGTGCCAGCAGGAGACTAGCGGGAGTTGGAACAGATACGCAGTATTTT.

The rearrangement joins TRBV9 to TRBJ1-3; D not resolved. Per germline, CDR1 SGDLS and CDR2 YYNGEE. The V end was cut by 0 bases, the J end by 4 bases, with 17 bases between. The CDR3 loop spans 17 amino acids. CDR3 amino acids: CASSVGRMGQVGNTIYF. The DNA of the CDR3 is TGTGCCAGCAGCGTAGGCAGGATGGGTCAAGTGGGAAACACCATATATTTT. The full variable domain, completed using reference TRBV9 and TRBJ1-3, is DSGVTQTPKHLITATGQRVTLRCSPRSGDLSVYWYQQSLDQGLQFLIQYYNGEERAKGNILERFSAQQFPDLHSELNLSSLELGDSALYFCASSVGRMGQVGNTIYFGEGSWLTVV.

The gene calls are TRBV9 and TRBJ2-2; TRBD1 is a possible D gene (6 bases). The CDR3 extends over 16 amino acids. V was trimmed by 3 bases and J by 0 bases, leaving 12 bases between them. Germline V gene lookup returns CDR1 SGDLS and CDR2 YYNGEE. The DNA for the CDR3 is TGTGCCAGCAGCGCCCGACAGGTCTCGAACACCGGGGAGCTGTTTTTT. Encoded protein: CASSARQVSNTGELFF.

In this sample, this clone turned up a few times. V gene TRBV5-5 combines with J gene TRBJ2-4; TRBD2 is a possible D gene (5 bases). The V end was cut by 2 bases, the J end by 5 bases, with 8 bases between. CDR1 is SGHKS and CDR2 is YYEKEE in the germline V gene (reference sequence). This CDR3 is 13 amino acids long. The CDR3 nucleotides are TGTGCCAGCAGCTTATCGAGGGAAAACATTCAGTACTTC. Its protein product is CASSLSRENIQYF. The entire variable domain, with the rest obtained from reference TRBV5-5 and TRBJ2-4, is as follows: DAGVTQSPTHLIKTRGQQVTLRCSPISGHKSVSWYQQVLGQGPQFIFQYYEKEERGRGNFPDRFSARQFPNYSSELNVNALLLGDSALYLCASSLSRENIQYFGAGTRLSVL.

V and J are TRBV15 and TRBJ1-5; 8 bases fit TRBD1. This CDR3 spans 19 amino acids. CDR1 and CDR2 (germline): LNHNV, YYDKDF (reference sequence). V dropped 0 bases and J dropped 0; count of bases not matched to a gene: 10. This CDR3 reads CATSRDLQGAYHSNQPQHF. In DNA form, the CDR3 reads TGTGCCACCAGCAGAGATTTGCAGGGGGCGTACCATAGCAATCAGCCCCAGCATTTT.